The 3 T cell receptor beta chains in this list originate from one sample, sequenced in a study of T-cell reconstitution after alpha-beta-depleted transplantation in children. Unique molecular identifiers were incorporated during preparation of the TCRbeta library. TCRdb itself ran the PCR reads through MiXCR, one entry per CDR3 protein. Among 500,000 to 650,000 distinct CDR3 sequences, more than 9.5% were seen once, and the ten largest hold 14%. The source was PBMCs, mostly from graft donor cells, collected 180 days after TCRalphabeta/CD19-depleted stem cell transplant. These receptors came from a female patient aged 2-10 years who had a stem cell transplant for aplastic anemia, so the T cells may come from the graft donor.

This chain links TRBV4-3 with TRBJ2-7; 8 positions agree with TRBD2. The CDR3 totals 15 residues. J was trimmed by 1 base and V by 1 base; bases with no gene match: 3. Germline V gene lookup returns CDR1 LGHNA and CDR2 YSLEER. The CDR3 region is CASSQVAGGSYEQYF. In DNA form, the CDR3 reads TGCGCCAGCAGCCAAGTGGCGGGAGGTTCCTACGAGCAGTACTTC.

This clonotype was recorded a few times. For the CDR3, the DNA is TGCAGTGCTACCCGACCCGAAGAGACCCAGTACTTC. Amino acids: CSATRPEETQYF. The chain joins TRBV20-1 to TRBJ2-5; no clear D. The V end was cut by 4 bases, the J end by 3 bases, with 9 bases between. Looked up from germline, CDR1 is DFQATT and CDR2 is SNEGSKA (reference sequence). This CDR3 is built from 12 residues.

This clonotype has just a few counts. This sequence joins TRBV11-2 and TRBJ2-7, with D perhaps assigned TRBD1 or TRBD2 (5 bases each). Looked up from germline, CDR1 is SGHAT and CDR2 is FQNNGV. Deletions cut 5 bases from V and 7 bases from J, with 24 bases between. CDR3 length: 16 residues. The CDR3 here is CASSTVGRALYREQYF. For the CDR3, the DNA is TGTGCCAGCAGCACCGTGGGGCGGGCCCTCTATCGTGAGCAGTACTTC.